Each of the 29 T cell receptor beta chains below was sequenced from the same sample in a study of human CD8 memory T cell subsets. Investigators built TCR beta libraries using UMI-labeled 5' RACE. With the 5' RACE reads reprocessed, TCRdb shows one record per CDR3 protein and no DNA. This sample contains under 6,000 distinct CDR3 sequences. Sequencing input: CD8+ T cells from PBMCs. The origin of the receptors is a human donor in good health.

According to its frequency, this clonotype is medium-sized. The genes are TRBV11-2 and TRBJ2-1; TCRdb's D call, TRBD1, is unchecked because there is no DNA. Germline V gene lookup returns CDR1 SGHAT and CDR2 FQNNGV. This CDR3 has 16 residues. The CDR3 spells CASSLWGFGPYNEQFF.

This chain connects TRBV9 to TRBJ2-1; TCRdb's D gene call, TRBD1, goes unchecked for lack of DNA. This CDR3 has 16 amino acids. The V gene's germline CDR1 is SGDLS and CDR2 YYNGEE. The CDR3 reads CASSVEGGSSYNEQFF.

The chain links TRBV9 to TRBJ2-7; TCRdb's assignment of TRBD2 cannot be checked, as there is no DNA. CDR1 is SGDLS and CDR2 is YYNGEE in the germline V gene. This CDR3 has 14 amino acids. The CDR3 sequence is CASSGDSYSYEQYF.

This clonotype shows up as medium-sized by frequency. V is TRBV5-1 and J is TRBJ2-3. The CDR3 runs to 12 residues. CDR1 is SGHRS and CDR2 is YFSETQ in the germline V gene. The CDR3 protein is CASSLAEDTQYF.

This clonotype registers medium-sized by frequency. V and J are TRBV2 and TRBJ2-5; the TRBD1 assignment by TCRdb is unverifiable without DNA. The CDR3 runs to 13 residues. Germline values: CDR1 SNHLY, CDR2 FYNNEI. The CDR3 sequence is CASKYRDQETQYF.

The chain employs TRBV15 and TRBJ1-5; without DNA, the TCRdb call of TRBD1 cannot be checked. Germline V gene sequence: CDR1 LNHNV, CDR2 YYDKDF (reference sequence). The CDR3 extends over 16 amino acids. This CDR3 is CATSDRDRASNQPQHF.

The chain is built from TRBV7-8 and TRBJ2-7; without DNA, the TCRdb call of TRBD1 cannot be checked. Germline CDR1 is SGHVS and CDR2 is FQNEAQ. This CDR3 region has 15 residues. This CDR3 reads CASSPPNRDGYEQYF.

The rearrangement links TRBV5-1 to TRBJ2-7; checking the TCRdb D call of TRBD2 is not possible without DNA. The CDR3 covers 19 residues. Germline V lookup: CDR1 SGHRS, CDR2 YFSETQ. The CDR3: CASSRNAAPSGTQIYEQYF.

This clonotype counts as medium-sized by frequency. The CDR3 is CASSLGPQNYEQYF. The chain carries TRBV5-1 and TRBJ2-7. The CDR3 covers 14 residues. Germline lookup yields CDR1 SGHRS and CDR2 YFSETQ.

The CDR3 here is CASSYSHPGGSTGELFF. The V and J genes are TRBV6-2 or TRBV6-3 and TRBJ2-2; TCRdb names TRBD1, which stays unverified in the absence of DNA. The CDR3 runs 17 residues. Germline CDR1 reads MNHEY; CDR2 reads SVGEGT.

CDR3 protein: CASSLDWTQYF. J is TRBJ2-5 and V is TRBV7-2. Germline values: CDR1 SGHTA, CDR2 FQGNSA. This CDR3 is 11 amino acids long. Combining the CDR3 with reference TRBV7-2 and TRBJ2-5 gives the whole variable domain GAGVSQSPSNKVTEKGKDVELRCDPISGHTALYWYRQSLGQGLEFLIYFQGNSAPDKSGLPSDRFSAERTGGSVSTLTIQRTQQEDSAVYLCASSLDWTQYFGPGTRLLVL.

The V call is TRBV12-5, the J call TRBJ1-5; the D gene TCRdb calls, TRBD1, cannot be checked with no DNA. This CDR3 has 16 amino acids. Germline CDR1 and CDR2: LGHNT and FRNRAP. This chain's CDR3 is CASAKTRAGNNQPQHF. The full variable domain, with the rest looked up from reference TRBV12-5 and TRBJ1-5, is DARVTQTPRHKVTEMGQEVTMRCQPILGHNTVFWYRQTMMQGLELLAYFRNRAPLDDSGMPKDRFSAEMPDATLATLKIQPSEPRDSAVYFCASAKTRAGNNQPQHFGDGTRLSIL.

The chain is built from TRBV11-3 and TRBJ2-7; TCRdb's D gene call, TRBD1, goes unchecked for lack of DNA. Per the germline V gene, CDR1 is SGHNT and CDR2 is YENEEA. This CDR3 has 15 amino acids. CDR3 region: CASSFVQGHFCEQYF.

The chain combines TRBV3-1 with TRBJ2-7; absent DNA, TCRdb's TRBD1 call cannot be checked. CDR3 length equals 17 residues. The germline gives CDR1 LGHDT, CDR2 YNNKEL (reference sequence). CDR3 region: CASSHRTGTGDSYEQYF.

The CDR3 spells CASSPRVGNPVEQYF. The chain is built from TRBV7-6 and TRBJ2-7. Germline V gene sequence: CDR1 SGHVS, CDR2 FNYEAQ. There are 15 residues in the CDR3.

The V and J genes are TRBV15 and TRBJ2-7; TCRdb proposes TRBD1, but this gene call is untestable without DNA. The length of the CDR3 is 13 residues. Looked up from germline, CDR1 is LNHNV and CDR2 is YYDKDF (reference sequence). The CDR3 sequence: CATSRAGLDEQYF. The complete variable domain, with remaining parts taken from reference TRBV15 and TRBJ2-7, reads DAMVIQNPRYQVTQFGKPVTLSCSQTLNHNVMYWYQQKSSQAPKLLFHYYDKDFNNEADTPDNFQSRRPNTSFCFLDIRSPGLGDTAMYLCATSRAGLDEQYFGPGTRLTVT.

This clonotype is called medium-sized based on its frequency. The rearrangement links TRBV4-1 to TRBJ2-5; TCRdb outputs TRBD1, but without DNA this stays unchecked. Germline CDR1 reads MGHRA; CDR2 reads YSYEKL. The CDR3 spans 17 residues. The CDR3 region is CASRGLGQGAFGETQYF.

The rearrangement joins TRBV9 to TRBJ2-7; TCRdb picks TRBD1, but there is no DNA to check that call. In germline, CDR1 is SGDLS, CDR2 YYNGEE. The CDR3 totals 15 residues. The CDR3 loop is CASSTGGTPSGEQYF.

The V and J genes are TRBV20-1 and TRBJ2-5; TCRdb's assignment of TRBD1 cannot be checked, as there is no DNA. The CDR3 runs to 14 residues. The germline gives CDR1 DFQATT, CDR2 SNEGSKA (reference sequence). The CDR3: CSARHRGLGETQYF.

V and J are TRBV4-1 and TRBJ1-2; lacking DNA, the TRBD1 call made by TCRdb goes unchecked. CDR1 and CDR2 (germline): MGHRA, YSYEKL. The CDR3 has 14 amino acids. The CDR3 here is CASSQVRGDYGYTF.

The chain links TRBV3-1 to TRBJ2-1; with no DNA, the TCRdb D assignment of TRBD2 cannot be verified. The CDR3 runs 13 residues. Germline V gene data show CDR1 as LGHDT and CDR2 as YNNKEL (reference sequence). CDR3 loop: CASSQVVGSEQFF.

CDR3 region: CASSLTTGTPDLPDTQYF. This chain joins TRBV7-2 and TRBJ2-3; checking the TCRdb D call of TRBD1 is not possible without DNA. Per the germline V gene, CDR1 is SGHTA and CDR2 is FQGNSA. The CDR3 length is 18 residues.

The chain has TRBV7-9 and TRBJ2-1; TCRdb gives TRBD1 as the D gene, but with no DNA this cannot be confirmed. Per germline, CDR1 SEHNR and CDR2 FQNEAQ (reference sequence). This CDR3 contains 15 residues. The chain's CDR3 is CASSLTGGFGDEQFF.

Frequency places this clonotype as medium-sized (0.01 to 0.1%). Here the CDR3 reads CASSSRQVYNSPLHF. The chain combines TRBV28 with TRBJ1-6; TCRdb selects TRBD1, and the lack of DNA leaves this call unchecked. Germline CDR1 and CDR2: MDHEN and SYDVKM. The CDR3 extends over 15 amino acids. Full variable domain (outside the CDR3, taken from reference TRBV28 and TRBJ1-6): DVKVTQSSRYLVKRTGEKVFLECVQDMDHENMFWYRQDPGLGLRLIYFSYDVKMKEKGDIPEGYSVSREKKERFSLILESASTNQTSMYLCASSSRQVYNSPLHFGNGTRLTVT.

J is TRBJ2-7 and V is TRBV2; the D call of TRBD1 rests on TCRdb alone, since no DNA is present to check it. CDR1 is SNHLY, CDR2 FYNNEI, per germline. This CDR3 spans 14 amino acids. CDR3 sequence: CASSDVGQGFEQYF.

This chain uses TRBV20-1 with TRBJ2-7; the D call of TRBD1 rests on TCRdb alone, since no DNA is present to check it. The germline V gene has CDR1 DFQATT and CDR2 SNEGSKA (reference sequence). This CDR3 spans 12 amino acids. The CDR3 sequence: CSANRDLDEQYF.

V and J are TRBV28 and TRBJ2-3; there is no DNA to check the TCRdb D call of TRBD1. Germline lookup yields CDR1 MDHEN and CDR2 SYDVKM. The CDR3 is 14 residues long. CDR3 region: CASSLTGGLDTQYF.

This sequence joins TRBV28 and TRBJ2-1; checking the TCRdb D call of TRBD2 is not possible without DNA. This CDR3 region has 20 residues. Per the germline V gene, CDR1 is MDHEN and CDR2 is SYDVKM. CDR3 in amino acids: CASSILVGLAAPSTYNEQFF.

This clonotype registers medium-sized by frequency. J is TRBJ2-1 and V is TRBV7-3; TCRdb proposes TRBD1, but this gene call is untestable without DNA. The CDR3 sequence is 14 residues long. Looked up from germline, CDR1 is SGHTA and CDR2 is FQGTGA. CDR3 sequence reads: CASSTGSSLNEQFF.